This T cell receptor beta chain stems from a study of shared clonotypes between healthy human individuals (dated by TCRdb to 2018 to 2020). Looking at the study overall: Two women and a few men aged 18 to 49 years were included in the cohort. Different laboratories and diverse techniques were used to prepare libraries and sequence TCR repertoires, to increase sequencing depth and limit assay-specific biases. For each donor, CD4 naive and CD4 memory were each run on three plates, CD8 naive on two plates, and CD8 memory on one plate. Leukapheresis yielded between about 0.9 and 9.5 billion PBMCs per donor. Blood TCR repertoires of about 5 healthy adults were deeply sequenced to estimate repertoire size and the extent of clonotype sharing between individuals. On the study overall, not on this receptor specifically: When several donors were compared, the shared fraction of clonotypes was about 5.4% for naive CD4, less than 4% for naive CD8, 2% to 2.5% for memory CD4, and 0.35% to 0.4% for memory CD8. Sampling was limited to blood, and TCR repertoires in tissue likely differ from TCR repertoires in blood. Compared with non-shared clonotypes, clonotypes shared by all four sorted-subset donors had higher generation probabilities. Larger estimated clonotype richness was generally found for naive subsets than for memory subsets. Pairwise subsampling led to the expectation that sequencing depth would affect the degree of clonotype sharing among donors. Incomplete sequencing was indicated by rarefaction of sorted-subset datasets, despite the large sequencing depth. The genetic and exposure-history diversity represented was limited by the small number of donors.

The V end gives up 4 bases and the J end 2 bases, leaving 7 bases in the junction not matched to a gene. The germline V gene (reference sequence) supplies CDR1 SGHNT and CDR2 YYREEE. Measured from the cysteine to the phenylalanine, the CDR3 is 17 residues long. The kept DNA is CDR3 alone, 51 bases in frame from the first base. TCR CDR3 regions were amplified from genomic DNA by multiplex PCR using the deep immunoSEQ assay. Extracted genomic DNA from each cell subset was spread evenly across all wells of several immunoSEQ 96-well plates, with each plate serving as a replicate. Each replicate PCR for sorted subsets received about 210 ng genomic DNA, equal to tens of thousands of T cell genomes. Purified libraries were quantified with a Qubit 3.0 fluorometer, sized on a Bioanalyzer 2100, and re-quantified with the KAPA Library Quantification kit. Each immunoSEQ 96-well plate was sequenced on its own single-read 150-cycle Illumina NextSeq 550 flow cell. The authors' analysis ran thus. Because only junctional sequences without quality scores were contained in the immunoSEQ output, filtering matching that applied to full-length reads could not be performed. Sequences were annotated with PyIR, a Python wrapper for IgBLAST v1.9, using IMGT germline references to assign V/J genes and CDR3. Reads were filtered out if the reads had weak V/J assignments (E-value above 1e-6), no CDR3, stop codons, out-of-frame junctions, or ambiguous translated residues. V3J clonotypes were defined as sequences sharing an identical inferred V gene, J gene, and CDR3 amino acid sequence. Percentage overlap between repertoires was computed as shared unique clonotypes divided by the size of the smaller repertoire. Three approaches were used to assess repertoire richness: RTK rarefaction, the Chao1 estimator, and Recon v2.1 estimates of unobserved clonotypes. For all TCRbeta clonotypes obtained by the gDNA method from four donors, generation probabilities were computed with OLGA. The table comes from immuneACCESS by way of TCRdb, which keeps in-frame sequences with V and J called. Part of the clones is missing from these tables; in studies checked, under half for an unresolved V gene and the rest for unknown reasons. That table furnishes V, J and clone size, whereas the DNA furnished D and trimming. In all, the sample holds some 2.3 million clones, and over 85% of those were seen once. In total, the top ten clones hold 0.39% of the sample.

In the case of this clone: Its binding antigen is unknown. No quality values exist for individual bases; no much larger clone is one base distant.

The donors were healthy, HIV-negative adults with no recently reported acute infections or vaccinations. Every donor was a Caucasian adult residing in Nashville, Tennessee, USA. CD4+ T cells were enriched by magnetic negative selection; naive cells were then positively selected on CD45RA, and the negative fraction formed the memory subset. Blood was obtained by leukapheresis, after which PBMCs were separated by Ficoll-Histopaque density gradient centrifugation and cryopreserved in liquid nitrogen vapor phase. Analytical flow cytometry was used to check the purity and quantity of every magnetically sorted T cell population. Each sorted fraction had its genomic DNA isolated and then quantified by UV absorbance on a Nanodrop 2000c.

This chain is built from TRBV5-4 and TRBJ2-6, with TRBD1 identical over 9 junction bases. The sample consisted of naive CD4+ T cells from PBMCs. What the cell subset or site label conveys for this sample: CD45RA+ positively selected. This TCR was sampled from a man younger than 30 in good health. Some clones in this sample may be carry-over from other donors' samples. CDR3 region: CASSPGQGNPGANVLTF. The nucleotide sequence is given as TGTGCCAGCAGCCCCGGACAGGGGAACCCTGGGGCCAACGTCCTGACTTTC.